The clone carrying this T cell receptor (beta chain) was seen a single time. This specimen comes from a study of blood T cell repertoires in COVID-19. Study summary: Italy, Spain and the United States were the sources of the convalescent and acute COVID-19 samples.

Clones were read by immunoSEQ multiplex PCR, and TCRdb kept only the in-frame ones, dropping some. The table has about 160,000 clones, roughly 87% seen once; the top ten hold around 7%. V lost 3 bases to trimming and J lost 5 bases, with 10 bases between them. Germline V gene sequence: CDR1 KGHSH, CDR2 LQKENI. CDR3 length equals 13 residues. The age range of participants was 18 to 89 years, with residence in under 25 US areas. The specimen was PBMCs or T cells enriched from blood (not recorded which). The chain combines TRBV18 with TRBJ1-1; D gene unclear. The receptor's source is a woman in her 50s who had recovered from COVID-19. The CDR3: CASSPLAETEAFF. The DNA for the CDR3 is TGTGCCAGCTCACCCTTGGCGGAGACTGAAGCTTTCTTT.